The 3 T cell receptor beta chains listed next were all sequenced from one sample in a study of T cell clonotyping in hematopoietic cell transplantation. Measured with immunoSEQ multiplex PCR; TCRdb has only the in-frame clones, and not every one. The data hold almost 8,500 clones, with 85% to 90% observed a single time. Material: peripheral blood mononuclear cells, obtained at the time of graft-versus-host disease after allogeneic stem cell transplant. These receptors came from a male patient aged 60 to 75 who had an allogeneic stem cell transplant from a related donor, so the T cells may come from the graft donor. Some clones in this sample may be carry-over from other donors' samples.

This clone has a handful of counts. The chain combines TRBV25-1 with TRBJ2-5; 8 bases match TRBD2. With V trimmed by 3 bases and J by 2 bases, 5 bases remained unmatched. The CDR3 loop spans 15 amino acids. In germline, CDR1 is MGHDK, CDR2 SYGVNS. The CDR3 region is CASSDPAGGQETQYF. In DNA, the CDR3 is TGTGCCAGCAGTGACCCCGCGGGGGGACAAGAGACCCAGTACTTC. Full variable domain (missing parts from reference TRBV25-1 and TRBJ2-5): EADIYQTPRYLVIGTGKKITLECSQTMGHDKMYWYQQDPGMELHLIHYSYGVNSTEKGDLSSESTVSRIRTEHFPLTLESARPSHTSQYLCASSDPAGGQETQYFGPGTRLLVL.

The chain couples TRBV5-1 to TRBJ2-2, with D hard to call. The CDR3 length is 14 residues. V lost 2 bases to trimming and J lost 6 bases, with 11 bases between them. The germline V gene encodes CDR1 SGHRS and CDR2 YFSETQ. CDR3: CASSFRVGPGELFF. The CDR3 nucleotides read TGCGCCAGCAGCTTTCGAGTAGGGCCCGGGGAGCTGTTTTTT.

The chain carries TRBV25-1 and TRBJ2-6, with D perhaps TRBD1 (6 bases). Germline CDR1 and CDR2: MGHDK and SYGVNS. V was clipped by 5 bases and J by 0 bases, with 14 bases between them. The CDR3 sequence is 17 residues long. This CDR3 reads CASSKGGHPSGANVLTF. The CDR3 DNA reads TGTGCCAGCAGTAAAGGGGGACACCCCTCTGGGGCCAACGTCCTGACTTTC. Supplemented by reference TRBV25-1 and TRBJ2-6, the full variable domain reads EADIYQTPRYLVIGTGKKITLECSQTMGHDKMYWYQQDPGMELHLIHYSYGVNSTEKGDLSSESTVSRIRTEHFPLTLESARPSHTSQYLCASSKGGHPSGANVLTFGAGSRLTVL.